A single sample is the source of the 14 T cell receptor beta chains below, sequenced in a study of T cells in Graves' hyperthyroidism and ophthalmopathy. TCR beta CDR3 sequences were amplified from RNA transcripts. During a first-round RT-PCR of the TCR CDR3, the HTBI primer set was used. TCRdb redid the calling of the multiplex PCR reads with MiXCR, one entry per CDR3 protein. There are about 580,000 distinct CDR3 sequences in the sample; about 15% occur only once, and 5.5% to 7.5% lies in the top ten. The sequencing input was blood. Every receptor here comes from a woman aged 25 to 39 with Graves' hyperthyroidism that later progressed to Graves' ophthalmopathy.

The sample holds many counts of this clonotype. The chain employs TRBV28 and TRBJ1-2; 11 nucleotides agree with TRBD1. The CDR3 length is 15 residues. The germline gives CDR1 MDHEN, CDR2 SYDVKM. Unmatched junction bases numbered 6, after V lost 4 bases and J lost 5 bases. The CDR3 DNA sequence: TGTGCCAGCAGTTCACCCGGGACAGGGGGATATGGCTACACCTTC. Translated, it gives CASSSPGTGGYGYTF.

There are many counts of this clonotype. The chain recombines TRBV29-1 with TRBJ1-1; TRBD1 matches 8 bases. The V and J ends lost 3 bases and 8 bases, in that order; junction bases with no gene match: 8. This CDR3 is 13 amino acids long. Germline-derived CDR1 and CDR2 are SQVTM and ANQGSEA. The CDR3 DNA is TGCAGCGTTGACAACCTCCGGGACAGGGAAGCTTTCTTT. This sequence encodes CSVDNLRDREAFF.

The V gene is TRBV20-1, the J gene TRBJ2-3, with 13 positions matching TRBD2. CDR3 length: 17 amino acids. CDR1 DFQATT and CDR2 SNEGSKA come from the germline V gene (reference sequence). Germline trimming cut 2 bases from V and 1 base from J; bases unmatched to any gene: 6. The CDR3: CSARTSGRGGGTDTQYF. The CDR3 region has the DNA TGCAGTGCTAGAACTAGCGGGAGGGGAGGTGGCACAGATACGCAGTATTTT.

This clonotype has a handful of counts. The chain employs TRBV4-3 and TRBJ2-7; D possibly corresponds to TRBD2 (5 bases). The CDR3 is made up of 14 amino acids. Germline V CDR1 and CDR2: LGHNA, YSLEER. Trimming stripped 4 bases from V and 1 base from J, with 11 bases between. In DNA, the CDR3 is TGCGCCAGCAGCCGCCGAGAGGGATCCTACGAGCAGTACTTC. This gives the protein CASSRREGSYEQYF.

The chain combines TRBV3-1 with TRBJ2-7; perhaps TRBD1 as D (6 bases). CDR1 LGHDT and CDR2 YNNKEL come from the germline V gene (reference sequence). Trimming left V 0 bases short and J 3 bases short, with 24 bases between. The CDR3 loop spans 19 amino acids. CDR3 coding DNA: TGTGCCAGCAGCCAAGATACAGGGATAACGGTTGGATTCCACTACGAGCAGTACTTC. Protein product: CASSQDTGITVGFHYEQYF.

In this sample, this clonotype turned up many times. The chain uses TRBV12-3 or TRBV12-4 and TRBJ1-4, with a possible D match to TRBD1 (6 bases). V lost 4 bases, J lost 2 bases, and 11 bases lay in between. The CDR3 contains 15 residues. The CDR3 region has the DNA TGTGCCAGCAGTTCCTACAGGGTGACTAATGAAAAACTGTTTTTT. Protein product: CASSSYRVTNEKLFF.

This chain uses TRBV6-5 with TRBJ2-7; D may correspond to TRBD1 or TRBD2 (5 bases each). This CDR3 is built from 13 residues. The germline V and J ends were trimmed by 0 bases and 7 bases, with 10 bases remaining between them. Germline V gene sequence: CDR1 MNHEY, CDR2 SVGAGI. The CDR3 reads CASSYSGTGEQYF. Written as DNA, the CDR3 is TGTGCCAGCAGTTACTCCGGGACGGGAGAGCAGTACTTC.

The CDR3, as DNA: TGCAGTGCTTCAGGGGAGTTTGGAACAGATACGCAGTATTTT. It translates to CSASGEFGTDTQYF. The chain combines TRBV20-1 with TRBJ2-3, with D tentatively TRBD1 (6 bases). Germline loops: CDR1 DFQATT, CDR2 SNEGSKA (reference sequence). The CDR3 has 14 amino acids. V lost 5 bases, J lost 3 bases, and 15 bases lay in between.

Details on this clonotype: A much larger clone lies a single base off, so this may be a read error. This rearrangement joins TRBV3-1 to TRBJ2-2; the D is unclear. The CDR3 is 13 residues long. The V gene lost 5 bases and the J gene lost 7 bases, with 11 bases spanning the gap. Germline V gives CDR1 LGHDT, CDR2 YNNKEL (reference sequence). CDR3 nucleotide sequence: TGTGCCAGCAGCTCCGGCGGTTTCGGGGAGCTGTTTTTT. It translates to CASSSGGFGELFF.

The V and J genes are TRBV19 and TRBJ2-6; D remains ambiguous. CDR1 is LNHDA, CDR2 SQIVND, per germline (reference sequence). This CDR3 contains 16 residues. Trimming shortened V by 1 base and J by 1 base, and 8 bases separated the two germline ends. The CDR3 protein is CASSIVLGSGANVLTF. CDR3 in DNA: TGTGCCAGTAGTATAGTCCTAGGGTCTGGGGCCAACGTCCTGACTTTC.

This clonotype was counted only a few times. The V gene is TRBV20-1, the J gene TRBJ2-1; TRBD2 agrees at 14 bases. The CDR3 totals 18 residues. Looked up from germline, CDR1 is DFQATT and CDR2 is SNEGSKA (reference sequence). V trimming: 3 bases; J trimming: 1 base; junction bases outside the gene matches: 8. CDR3 bases: TGCAGTGCTAGTCCTGGAGGACTAGCGGGAGGTTCCTACAATGAGCAGTTCTTC. Translated, it gives CSASPGGLAGGSYNEQFF.

Only a few counts were recorded for this clonotype. The chain links TRBV9 to TRBJ2-1; TRBD2 matches at 13 bases. CDR1 is SGDLS, CDR2 YYNGEE, per germline. The J segment lost 15 bases and the V segment lost 2 bases, leaving 8 bases of the junction unmatched. This CDR3 has 14 residues. CDR3 sequence (DNA): TGTGCCAGCAGCGTTGGACTAGCGGGAGCCGATCTGTTCTTC. This gives the protein CASSVGLAGADLFF.

The rearrangement joins TRBV20-1 to TRBJ2-7; 9 bases agree with TRBD1. This CDR3 comprises 13 residues. The V and J ends lost 2 bases and 5 bases, in that order; junction bases with no gene match: 4. From germline, CDR1 is DFQATT and CDR2 SNEGSKA (reference sequence). The CDR3 region has the DNA TGCAGTGCTAGACCAGGGACAGGGAACGAGCAGTACTTC. Translated: CSARPGTGNEQYF.

This clonotype was detected ten times or more. CDR3 in DNA: TGTGCCAGCAGTGTTTCAGGGACTGGGGCCAACGTCCTGACTTTC. Protein: CASSVSGTGANVLTF. The chain is built from TRBV2 and TRBJ2-6; D perhaps matches TRBD1 (5 bases). This CDR3 region has 15 residues. The V gene lost 4 bases and the J gene lost 2 bases, with 9 bases spanning the gap. Germline V gives CDR1 SNHLY, CDR2 FYNNEI.